This TCR beta chain derives from a study of blood T cell repertoires in COVID-19. Study summary: Some COVID-19 samples were acute and others convalescent; all came from the United States, Italy and Spain.

As regards this clone: The identical CDR3 is also encoded by other nucleotide sequences in the sample.

Sequencing was performed with immunoSEQ multiplex PCR; in TCRdb, only in-frame clones are kept and a portion is missing. The sample holds about 390,000 clones, 70% to 90% seen once. Recruited during active infection, patients (from Seattle) were subsequently followed longitudinally. What was sequenced was peripheral blood. This TCR was recovered from a woman aged 60 to 75 with COVID-19, enrolled during active disease.

This CDR3 is CASSLTGTGNTEAFF. The CDR3 nucleotides read TGCGCCAGCAGCTTGACAGGGACGGGGAACACTGAAGCTTTCTTT. The chain is built from TRBV5-1 and TRBJ1-1, with D perhaps matching TRBD1 (6 bases). CDR1 SGHRS and CDR2 YFSETQ come from the germline V gene. V was shortened by 1 base and J by 1 base, with 11 bases between the two germline ends. This CDR3 is built from 15 residues.